This T cell receptor beta chain derives from a study of T cell responses to AZD1222 COVID-19 vaccine. Trimming removed 2 bases at V and 6 bases at J, with 23 bases between. The CDR3 is made up of 17 amino acids. Germline V gene data show CDR1 as SGHRS and CDR2 as YFSETQ. Notes on the study in general: Just a handful of AZD1222 recipients tested seropositive at baseline. Repertoire collection took place solely once the T cell response had peaked. Receipt of two AZD1222 doses was followed by a rise in Spike-specific TCR breadth and depth. The sample set comprised mostly white British donors with more females, and clonal diversity was possibly underestimated.

Sequenced by immunoSEQ multiplex PCR; TCRdb stores in-frame clones only, minus some. The sample lists around 220,000 clones; about 94% were seen once. Worth noting for this clone: Its target is not known.

This sequence was found in an adult who received the MenACWY meningococcal vaccine as a control. This rearrangement joins TRBV5-1 to TRBJ1-2, with a weak D call TRBD1 (5 bases). The sample was peripheral blood, taken 28 days after the second dose of the MenACWY control vaccine. The chain's CDR3 is CASSFATEEGSLNGYTF. In DNA form, the CDR3 reads TGCGCCAGCAGCTTCGCGACAGAGGAGGGATCCCTGAATGGCTACACCTTC. The full variable domain, rest sourced from reference TRBV5-1 and TRBJ1-2, is KAGVTQTPRYLIKTRGQQVTLSCSPISGHRSVSWYQQTPGQGLQFLFEYFSETQRNKGNFPGRFSGRQFSNSRSEMNVSTLELGDSALYLCASSFATEEGSLNGYTFGSGTRLTVV.